The 8 T cell receptor beta chains below come from one sample, sequenced in a study of blood T cells in healthy people across ages. Combining a sample-barcoded 5' primer with a J-beta primer mix, a second PCR ran for roughly 6 to 11 cycles. TCRdb fed the 5' RACE reads into MiXCR, producing one record per CDR3 protein. Of 750,000 to 950,000 distinct CDR3 sequences listed, approximately 24% are singletons. The sample was also reused in another study, on T cells of mothers and their children.

Sample: blood. These receptors were taken from a boy between 10 and 17 years old in good health.

This clonotype was detected a few times. The chain couples TRBV4-1 to TRBJ2-1; 10 bases are a match to TRBD2. Germline lookup yields CDR1 MGHRA and CDR2 YSYEKL. CDR3 length: 14 amino acids. Trimming took 4 bases from V and 15 from J; bases not matched to a gene: 12. The CDR3 reads CASSLNLAGVPGFF. DNA of the CDR3: TGCGCCAGCAGCCTCAACCTAGCGGGGGTGCCTGGGTTCTTC.

The rearrangement links TRBV7-2 to TRBJ2-7; D may be TRBD1 (5 bases). Germline CDR1 SGHTA, CDR2 FQGNSA. This CDR3 spans 16 amino acids. V was clipped by 1 base and J by 3 bases, with 16 bases between them. CDR3 sequence: CASSLGEVDTGYEQYF. The CDR3 nucleotides read TGTGCCAGCAGCTTAGGAGAGGTGGACACTGGCTACGAGCAGTACTTC.

This clonotype was counted a few times. V usage is TRBV4-1 and J usage is TRBJ2-1, with 8 bases aligning to TRBD2. The ends lost 1 base at V and 2 bases at J; junction bases unmatched: 10. Per the germline V gene, CDR1 is MGHRA and CDR2 is YSYEKL. The CDR3 consists of 18 residues. The chain's CDR3 is CASSQVYGGASPYNEQFF. The CDR3 bases are TGCGCCAGCAGCCAAGTCTACGGGGGGGCGTCACCCTACAATGAGCAGTTCTTC.

The J gene is TRBJ2-3, the V gene TRBV20-1, with 7 bases aligning to TRBD2. The length of the CDR3 is 14 residues. V lost 6 bases, J lost 0 bases, and 6 bases stayed unmatched. Germline V lookup: CDR1 DFQATT, CDR2 SNEGSKA (reference sequence). The CDR3, as DNA: TGCAGTGCATACCGGGACTATAGCACAGATACGCAGTATTTT. Its translation: CSAYRDYSTDTQYF.

The chain combines TRBV10-3 with TRBJ1-2; tentatively, D is TRBD1 (5 bases). The CDR3 contains 13 residues. The germline V gene has CDR1 ENHRY and CDR2 SYGVKD. The V end lost 3 bases, the J end lost 8 bases, and 13 bases lay between the germline ends. The CDR3 loop is CAISEGEGYGYTF. CDR3 DNA sequence: TGTGCCATCAGTGAAGGGGAGGGTTACGGCTACACCTTC.

The chain carries TRBV12-3 or TRBV12-4 and TRBJ1-6; D uncertain. Trimming removed 3 bases from V and 10 bases from J, with 13 bases in between. This CDR3 is built from 14 residues. This CDR3 reads CASSLSHRPSPLHF. Written as DNA, the CDR3 is TGTGCCAGCAGTTTGAGTCACCGGCCGTCACCCCTCCACTTT.

The J gene is TRBJ1-3, the V gene TRBV13; D not resolved. V was cut by 3 bases and J by 0 bases, with 6 bases left in between. The germline V gene encodes CDR1 PRHDT and CDR2 FYEKMQ (reference sequence). This CDR3 comprises 14 residues. The DNA for the CDR3 is TGTGCCAGCAGCTTTCAGACCTCTGGAAACACCATATATTTT. Protein product: CASSFQTSGNTIYF.

V and J are TRBV20-1 and TRBJ2-5, with 9 nucleotides matching TRBD2. The V and J ends lost 0 bases and 1 base, in that order; junction bases with no gene match: 6. This CDR3 is 16 amino acids long. Germline CDR1 is DFQATT and CDR2 is SNEGSKA (reference sequence). The CDR3 sequence is CSARDRERGAQETQYF. The CDR3 bases are TGCAGTGCTAGAGATCGGGAGCGGGGGGCCCAAGAGACCCAGTACTTC.